This is a list of T cell receptor beta chains from one sample in a study of blood T cell repertoires in COVID-19. Clones were sequenced by immunoSEQ multiplex PCR, and TCRdb holds only the in-frame ones, with some missing. This sample has a few hundred thousand clones, with 70% to 90% found just once. Input material: peripheral blood. These receptors were obtained from a man aged 40-49 years with acute or convalescent COVID-19. Each CDR3 is given with its conserved first and last residue. The order of the fields is clone size, J gene, D gene, V gene, CDR3 DNA, CDR3 protein. D genes are given only for firm matches. Expanded clones get a size class; other rows say once, few or many, or leave the size out.

once TRBJ1-5 . TRBV7-9 TGTGCCAGCAGCTTTCAGGACAATCAGCCCCAGCATTTT CASSFQDNQPQHF
. TRBJ2-7 TRBD2 TRBV19 TGTGCCAGTAGTATAGGTCCGGGAGGGGGCTACGAGCAGTACTTC CASSIGPGGGYEQYF
. TRBJ2-7 . TRBV3-1/TRBV3-2 TGTGCCAGCAGCCAAGATCAAGCTTACTCCTACGAGCAGTACTTC CASSQDQAYSYEQYF
. TRBJ1-2 TRBD1 TRBV5-1 TGCGCCAGCAGCTTGGTGAGGGGGACAGTGGCTAACTATGGCTACACCTTC CASSLVRGTVANYGYTF
. TRBJ2-6 . TRBV28 TGTGCCAGCAGGTCAGCCCTGACAGTCTCTGGGGCCAACGTCCTGACTTTC CASRSALTVSGANVLTF
. TRBJ1-2 TRBD1 TRBV6-5 TGTGCCAGCATCGGGACAGGGGATATCCGAGGCTACACCTTC CASIGTGDIRGYTF
once TRBJ2-3 . TRBV30 TGTGCCTGGGACAGGGACAGCCCGGCGGGGACTAGCACAGATACGCAGTATTTT CAWDRDSPAGTSTDTQYF
. TRBJ2-7 . TRBV2 TGTGCCAGCAGTTTGGACAGTTTCTCCTACGAGCAGTACTTC CASSLDSFSYEQYF
. TRBJ2-3 TRBD2 TRBV2 TGTGCCAGCAGGGGACTAGCAGTCAGCACAGATACGCAGTATTTT CASRGLAVSTDTQYF
. TRBJ1-2 . TRBV13 TGTGCCAGCAGCTCTCAACACACTGGCTACACCTTC CASSSQHTGYTF
. TRBJ1-1 . TRBV24-1 TGTGCCACCAGTGAGGGTCGGAGTGGGGGCGCGGGCACTGAAGCTTTCTTT CATSEGRSGGAGTEAFF
. TRBJ2-1 TRBD2 TRBV11-3 TGTGCCAGCAGCTCGGGGACTAGCGGATACAATGAGCAGTTCTTC CASSSGTSGYNEQFF
. TRBJ2-3 . TRBV6-5 TGTGCCAGCAGTTCGTTAGGGGAAGATACGCAGTATTTT CASSSLGEDTQYF
. TRBJ1-6 TRBD1 TRBV28 TGTGCCAGCAGCCTCTTAACAGGGGTGGGGTTAGGTTCACCCCTCCACTTT CASSLLTGVGLGSPLHF
. TRBJ2-3 TRBD2 TRBV10-1 TGCGCCAGCAGTCCTTGGACTAGCGGGAGTACAGATACGCAGTATTTT CASSPWTSGSTDTQYF
. TRBJ2-5 TRBD2 TRBV5-1 TGCGCCAGCAGCTCCACGGGCGGGGGGGGACTCCAAGAGACCCAGTACTTC CASSSTGGGGLQETQYF
. TRBJ1-1 TRBD1 TRBV10-3 TGTGCCATCAGAGATTTGACAGGGGGCACTGAAGCTTTCTTT CAIRDLTGGTEAFF
few TRBJ2-7 TRBD1 TRBV3-1/TRBV3-2 TGTGCCAGCAGCCAGCGGGACAGGCCCTACGAGCAGTACTTC CASSQRDRPYEQYF
few TRBJ1-1 TRBD1 TRBV28 TGTGCCAGCAGTCTACGGGACAGGGGGCGAGCTTTCTTT CASSLRDRGRAFF
few TRBJ1-4 . TRBV4-1 TGCGCCAGCAGCCTGATTGGGGCAAGTGAAAAACTGTTTTTT CASSLIGASEKLFF
once TRBJ2-3 TRBD2 TRBV18 TGTGCCAGCTCACCTACTAGCGGGGGCACAGATACGCAGTATTTT CASSPTSGGTDTQYF
. TRBJ2-3 . TRBV27 TGTGCCAGCAGTTTATTCCCTAGCGGCACAGATACGCAGTATTTT CASSLFPSGTDTQYF
. TRBJ2-1 TRBD2 TRBV20-1 TGCAGTGCTAGTACGCCTAGCGGGTTAACCAATGAGCAGTTCTTC CSASTPSGLTNEQFF
. TRBJ1-1 . TRBV19 TGTGCCAGTAGTTATTCGGGTTCCACTGAAGCTTTCTTT CASSYSGSTEAFF
. TRBJ1-2 TRBD1 TRBV27 TGTGCCAGCAGCCGAACCGGGACAGACTATGGCTACACCTTC CASSRTGTDYGYTF
. TRBJ1-4 . TRBV6-6 TGTGCCAGGGAAGACATACAGGGCCGCGGGCGACTGTTTTTT CAREDIQGRGRLFF
. TRBJ1-1 TRBD1 TRBV4-1 TGCGCCAGCAGCCAACCTCTCCGACAGGGAACCACTGAAGCTTTCTTT CASSQPLRQGTTEAFF
. TRBJ1-2 . TRBV27 TGTGCCAGCAGTTCGACTTATACGGGGGGCTACACCTTC CASSSTYTGGYTF
. TRBJ2-2 TRBD1 TRBV9 TGTGCCAGCAGCGTAGGACAGGGGGGCTCCGGGGAGCTGTTTTTT CASSVGQGGSGELFF
. TRBJ1-4 TRBD1 TRBV11-2 TGTGCCAGCAGCACTGACAGGGTCGGGGAAAAACTGTTTTTT CASSTDRVGEKLFF
few TRBJ1-2 . TRBV5-1 TGCGCCAGCAGCTTGCAGAATCCGGGCTATGGCTACACCTTC CASSLQNPGYGYTF
. TRBJ2-1 TRBD2 TRBV13 TGTGCCAGCAGCTTCCGGACTAGCGGTCGCTACAATGAGCAGTTCTTC CASSFRTSGRYNEQFF
. TRBJ1-2 TRBD1 TRBV5-5 TGTGCCAGCACCTTGGGACAGGGGGCGACTAACTATGGCTACACCTTC CASTLGQGATNYGYTF
. TRBJ1-2 TRBD1 TRBV30 TGTGCCTGGAGTGGCCAGGGGGCTCTAACTAACTATGGCTACACCTTC CAWSGQGALTNYGYTF
. TRBJ2-1 TRBD2 TRBV28 TGTGCCAGCAACACCGGGGCTAGCGGGGGGGGAAATGAGCAGTTCTTC CASNTGASGGGNEQFF
. TRBJ1-2 . TRBV7-9 TGTGCCAGCAGCATGGACAGTGGGTATGGCTACACCTTC CASSMDSGYGYTF
. TRBJ2-2 . TRBV19 TGTGCCAGTAGTATAGGGGCCAGGGTGCGGACCGGGGAGCTGTTTTTT CASSIGARVRTGELFF
. TRBJ2-2 . TRBV2 TGTGCCAGCTCGCAGGGAGGAATGAACACCGGGGAGCTGTTTTTT CASSQGGMNTGELFF
. TRBJ2-2 . TRBV9 TGTGCCAGCAGCCCATACGTGGCTGACGGGGAGCTGTTTTTT CASSPYVADGELFF
. TRBJ2-7 . TRBV6-5 TGTGCCAGCAGTCTAGCGTGGGGCCACGAGCAGTACTTC CASSLAWGHEQYF
. TRBJ1-1 TRBD1 TRBV27 TGTGCCAGCAGGGTTTTCTGGGACAGCTCAGAGGGTACTGAAGCTTTCTTT CASRVFWDSSEGTEAFF
. TRBJ2-1 . TRBV2 TGTGCCAGGACCCCGACTGGAAGTAGAGCACGTGAGCAGTTCTTC CARTPTGSRAREQFF
. TRBJ2-5 TRBD2 TRBV27 TGTGCCAGCAGTCCCTCAATGGGGGGGGAGACCCAGTACTTC CASSPSMGGETQYF
. TRBJ1-3 . TRBV18 TGTGCCAGCTCACACGTCCGACAGGATAGAAACACCATATATTTT CASSHVRQDRNTIYF
. TRBJ2-1 TRBD2 TRBV5-1 TGCGCCAGCCGAATGGGGGGGACTAGGTCCAATGAGCAGTTCTTC CASRMGGTRSNEQFF
. TRBJ2-7 . TRBV27 TGTGCCAGCAGTTCGCGACCAGGACAGTCCTACGAGCAGTACTTC CASSSRPGQSYEQYF
. TRBJ2-5 TRBD2 TRBV7-9 TGTGCCAGCAGCCCCCGGACTAGCGGGATAATAGAGACCCAGTACTTC CASSPRTSGIIETQYF
. TRBJ2-3 TRBD2 TRBV28 TGTGCCAGCAGTTCGGGGGGTCCAGATACGCAGTATTTT CASSSGGPDTQYF
. TRBJ2-3 . TRBV10-1 TGCGCCAGCAGTGGGGCAGGGGGGTCAGATACGCAGTATTTT CASSGAGGSDTQYF
. TRBJ2-1 . TRBV12-3/TRBV12-4 TGTGCCAGCAGTTTTTCGGATGAGCAGTTCTTC CASSFSDEQFF